These 28 T cell receptor beta chains were all obtained from the same sample, sequenced in a study of blood T cell repertoires in COVID-19. The data were produced by immunoSEQ multiplex PCR, yet TCRdb's version contains in-frame clones alone and is incomplete. The repertoire consists of around 78,000 clones, with 75% to 90% occurring once and the leading ten covering about 26%. The sample consisted of peripheral blood. Receptor source: a man aged 45-60 years with active or convalescent COVID-19.

V gene TRBV10-3 combines with J gene TRBJ1-5; weak D call: TRBD1 (6 bases). V was trimmed by 5 bases and J by 4 bases, leaving 15 bases between them. The CDR3 has 15 amino acids. CDR1 and CDR2 from the germline V gene are ENHRY and SYGVKD. CDR3 sequence (DNA): TGTGCCATCAGTCAGGGAGGGGGGGAGAATCAGCCCCAGCATTTT. Translated: CAISQGGGENQPQHF.

This clone was recorded once. The chain joins TRBV18 to TRBJ1-1; a possible D gene is TRBD1 (5 bases). Germline lookup yields CDR1 KGHSH and CDR2 LQKENI. Trimming took off 1 base at V and 1 base at J, with 7 bases between the two ends. This CDR3 has 14 residues. CDR3 residues: CASSPRTQNTEAFF. CDR3 DNA sequence: TGTGCCAGCTCACCACGGACACAGAACACTGAAGCTTTCTTT.

This chain joins TRBV28 and TRBJ1-3; D not resolved. CDR1 and CDR2 from the germline V gene are MDHEN and SYDVKM. The CDR3 length is 14 residues. Trimming left V 6 bases short and J 4 bases short, with 13 bases between. The CDR3 loop reads CASSLISSGNTIYF. CDR3 coding DNA: TGTGCCAGCAGCCTAATAAGCTCGGGAAACACCATATATTTT.

V gene TRBV3-1 (or the pseudogene TRBV3-2) combines with J gene TRBJ2-5; 10 bases are a match to TRBD1. The germline V gene has CDR1 LGHDT and CDR2 YNNKEL (reference sequence). V shed 1 base and J 4 bases; nucleotides not matched to a gene: 3. The CDR3 runs to 15 residues. This CDR3 reads CASSQGDRGLETQYF. CDR3 coding DNA: TGTGCCAGCAGCCAAGGGGACAGGGGATTAGAGACCCAGTACTTC.

The V and J genes are TRBV7-9 and TRBJ1-1, with D maybe TRBD1 (6 bases). The germline gives CDR1 SEHNR, CDR2 FQNEAQ (reference sequence). Deletions cut 6 bases from V and 4 bases from J, with 18 bases between. This CDR3 has 15 residues. Here the CDR3 DNA reads TGTGCCAGCAGACGCTCCTCAGGGGCGGGCACTGAAGCTTTCTTT. Protein: CASRRSSGAGTEAFF.

The gene calls are TRBV9 and TRBJ2-1; 7 positions agree with TRBD1. The length of the CDR3 is 15 residues. V was pared by 4 bases and J by 3 bases, with 7 bases of the junction left unmatched. In germline, CDR1 is SGDLS, CDR2 YYNGEE. CDR3 loop: CASSPPAGGYNEQFF. Here the CDR3 DNA reads TGTGCCAGCAGCCCTCCCGCAGGGGGCTACAATGAGCAGTTCTTC.

The chain links TRBV12-3 or TRBV12-4 to TRBJ2-1; D unclear. The CDR3 consists of 11 residues. The V end was cut by 6 bases, the J end by 4 bases, with 4 bases between. In DNA form, the CDR3 reads TGTGCCAGCAGGGCTTACAATGAGCAGTTCTTC. It codes for CASRAYNEQFF.

The gene calls are TRBV6-2 or TRBV6-3 and TRBJ2-7; 16 bases match TRBD2. This CDR3 comprises 17 residues. J gave up 6 bases and V 4 bases, and 9 bases lay outside the gene matches. Germline-derived CDR1 and CDR2 are MNHEY and SVGEGT. CDR3: CASSSAGLAGGRGEQYF. The CDR3 nucleotides read TGTGCCAGCAGTTCAGCGGGACTAGCGGGGGGGCGCGGCGAGCAGTACTTC.

The chain links TRBV6-1 to TRBJ2-3, with 9 bases lining up with TRBD1. J was trimmed by 4 bases and V by 2 bases; bases with no gene match: 7. This CDR3 is 16 amino acids long. CDR1 is MNHNS, CDR2 SASEGT, per germline. In nucleotides, the CDR3 is TGTGCCAGCAGTGAAAGGACAGGGGCCAGGGCAGATACGCAGTATTTT. Residues: CASSERTGARADTQYF.

The chain combines TRBV3-1 (or the pseudogene TRBV3-2) with TRBJ1-2, with no clear D. Per the germline V gene, CDR1 is LGHDT and CDR2 is YNNKEL (reference sequence). This CDR3 contains 15 residues. V was trimmed by 2 bases and J by 4 bases, leaving 14 bases between them. CDR3 nucleotides: TGTGCCAGCAGCCAAAGCGACCCAAGCCCCTATGGCTACACCTTC. Translated, it gives CASSQSDPSPYGYTF.

The rearrangement joins TRBV5-1 to TRBJ2-1; 8 bases are shared with TRBD1. The CDR3 contains 14 residues. The V and J ends lost 5 bases and 6 bases, in that order; junction bases with no gene match: 7. Per the germline V gene, CDR1 is SGHRS and CDR2 is YFSETQ. CDR3 nucleotide sequence: TGCGCCAGCAGATTTAAGGACAGGGTCAATGAGCAGTTCTTC. Its translation: CASRFKDRVNEQFF.

The CDR3 bases are TGTGCCAGCAGTTTGGACAGGGGCCGATACAATGAGCAGTTCTTC. Protein sequence: CASSLDRGRYNEQFF. The chain recombines TRBV7-9 with TRBJ2-1; 9 bases match TRBD1. J lost 4 bases, V lost 6 bases, and 7 bases had no gene match. The CDR3 loop spans 15 amino acids. The germline V gene encodes CDR1 SEHNR and CDR2 FQNEAQ (reference sequence).

The chain employs TRBV5-1 and TRBJ1-4; D is undetermined. Germline CDR1 SGHRS, CDR2 YFSETQ. V dropped 0 bases and J dropped 7 bases, with 10 bases sitting between them. This CDR3 is 14 amino acids long. Written as DNA, the CDR3 is TGCGCCAGCAGCTTGGATACACCCAGTGAAAAACTGTTTTTT. Translation gives CASSLDTPSEKLFF.

In this sample, this clone turned up once. This chain links TRBV6-1 with TRBJ1-6; TRBD1 agrees at 8 bases. With V trimmed by 3 bases and J by 10 bases, 5 bases remained unmatched. CDR3 length: 14 amino acids. Per germline, CDR1 MNHNS and CDR2 SASEGT. The chain's CDR3 is CASSDGTGESPLHF. CDR3 coding DNA: TGTGCCAGCAGTGACGGGACAGGAGAGTCACCCCTCCACTTT.

This chain uses TRBV12-5 with TRBJ2-1; 7 nucleotides line up with TRBD1. Unmatched junction bases numbered 7, after V lost 3 bases and J lost 2 bases. The CDR3 extends over 16 amino acids. Germline V gives CDR1 LGHNT, CDR2 FRNRAP. CDR3 sequence reads: CASGFGGQKTYNEQFF. CDR3 coding DNA: TGTGCTAGTGGTTTTGGGGGACAGAAAACCTACAATGAGCAGTTCTTC.

The chain uses TRBV30 and TRBJ2-1; 9 nucleotides agree with TRBD1. The CDR3 length is 13 residues. Trimming removed 4 bases from V and 8 bases from J; junction bases left unmatched: 6. CDR1 GTSNPN and CDR2 SVGIG come from the germline V gene (reference sequence). CDR3 region: CAWTRTGAHEQFF. As DNA, the CDR3 is TGTGCCTGGACCCGGACAGGGGCCCATGAGCAGTTCTTC. The full variable domain, its missing parts supplied by reference TRBV30 and TRBJ2-1, is SQTIHQWPATLVQPVGSPLSLECTVEGTSNPNLYWYRQAAGRGLQLLFYSVGIGQISSEVPQNLSASRPQDRQFILSSKKLLLSDSGFYLCAWTRTGAHEQFFGPGTRLTVL.

The chain employs TRBV27 and TRBJ1-5; 9 bases fit TRBD1. The CDR3 consists of 16 residues. Germline CDR1 is MNHEY and CDR2 is SMNVEV (reference sequence). J was trimmed by 7 bases and V by 5 bases; bases with no gene match: 12. DNA for the CDR3: TGTGCCAGCAGTACGGCGGCGGGACAGGGTTACCAGCCCCAGCATTTT. This gives the protein CASSTAAGQGYQPQHF.

V is TRBV15 and J is TRBJ1-4, with a possible D match to TRBD1 (6 bases). Germline loops: CDR1 LNHNV, CDR2 YYDKDF (reference sequence). Between the trimmed V and J ends, which lost 3 bases and 0 bases, there was a span of 14 bases. CDR3 length: 17 residues. This chain's CDR3 is CATSRTGQFATNEKLFF. The CDR3 DNA reads TGTGCCACCAGCAGGACAGGACAGTTTGCAACTAATGAAAAACTGTTTTTT.

This chain links TRBV19 with TRBJ2-7, with a tentative D call TRBD2 (6 bases). Between the trimmed V and J ends, which lost 4 bases and 2 bases, there was a span of 9 bases. The CDR3 consists of 13 residues. Looked up from germline, CDR1 is LNHDA and CDR2 is SQIVND (reference sequence). The CDR3 spells CASSSRETYEQYF. The DNA of the CDR3 is TGTGCCAGTAGTAGCCGGGAGACCTACGAGCAGTACTTC.

This clone was observed a few times. The CDR3 region has the DNA TGCGCCAGCGGGGGACAGGGCTCTGGGGCCAACGTCCTGACTTTC. Encoded protein: CASGGQGSGANVLTF. V usage is TRBV10-1 and J usage is TRBJ2-6; TRBD1 aligns across 9 bases. Unmatched junction bases numbered 2, after V lost 8 bases and J lost 0 bases. Germline values: CDR1 WNHNN, CDR2 SYGVQD (reference sequence). The CDR3 covers 15 residues.

This clone has only one observation. The chain is built from TRBV10-2 and TRBJ2-7; 8 nucleotides line up with TRBD1. The V gene's germline CDR1 is WSHSY and CDR2 SAAADI. J was trimmed by 3 bases and V by 5 bases; bases with no gene match: 6. This CDR3 is built from 14 residues. The CDR3 is CASSKTGVGYEQYF. As DNA, the CDR3 is TGCGCCAGCAGTAAGACAGGGGTGGGCTACGAGCAGTACTTC.

The genes are TRBV7-9 and TRBJ2-1, with 9 bases fitting TRBD2. There are 16 residues in the CDR3. V trimming: 2 bases; J trimming: 7 bases; junction bases outside the gene matches: 9. Germline-derived CDR1 and CDR2 are SEHNR and FQNEAQ (reference sequence). Here the CDR3 reads CASSLSAGTSTNEQFF. As DNA, the CDR3 is TGTGCCAGCAGCTTATCCGCCGGGACTAGCACGAATGAGCAGTTCTTC.

This chain connects TRBV9 to TRBJ2-5; TRBD2 agrees at 8 bases. Germline loops: CDR1 SGDLS, CDR2 YYNGEE. This CDR3 spans 15 amino acids. V lost 2 bases, J lost 5 bases, and 8 bases stayed unmatched. The CDR3 loop is CASSVLAGPDETQYF. CDR3 sequence (DNA): TGTGCCAGCAGCGTCTTAGCGGGACCAGACGAGACCCAGTACTTC.

The chain employs TRBV6-5 and TRBJ2-7, with D tentatively TRBD2 (6 bases). V lost 4 bases and J 4 bases, leaving 17 bases between the germline ends. The CDR3 runs to 15 residues. In germline, CDR1 is MNHEY, CDR2 SVGAGI. The CDR3 nucleotides are TGTGCCAGCAGTTTAATGCTAGCGTTATATTACGAGCAGTACTTC. The encoded protein is CASSLMLALYYEQYF.

The rearrangement joins TRBV18 to TRBJ2-7; D not certain. In germline, CDR1 is KGHSH, CDR2 LQKENI. This CDR3 region has 13 residues. V shed 1 base and J shed 2 bases, with 6 bases lying between them. The CDR3 DNA is TGTGCCAGCTCACCACTGGCAGCCTACGAGCAGTACTTC. As protein: CASSPLAAYEQYF.

A remark on this clone: Relative to the germline gene, one junction end is altered; a read error may explain this. The V and J genes are TRBV6-1 and TRBJ1-5; TRBD1 agrees at 9 bases. This CDR3 is built from 15 residues. The germline gives CDR1 MNHNS, CDR2 SASEGT. The CDR3: CASIEQGAPGQPQHF. The CDR3 nucleotides are TGTGCCAGCATTGAACAGGGGGCGCCTGGTCAGCCCCAGCATTTT.

The chain combines TRBV28 with TRBJ2-1; 10 nucleotides line up with TRBD2. CDR1 and CDR2 from the germline V gene are MDHEN and SYDVKM. J lost 4 bases, V lost 6 bases, and 9 bases had no gene match. CDR3 length: 16 amino acids. As DNA, the CDR3 is TGTGCCAGCAGCGCCCCCCTAGCGGGAGTGTACAATGAGCAGTTCTTC. Translated, it gives CASSAPLAGVYNEQFF.

This sequence joins TRBV7-8 and TRBJ1-2, with a tentative D call TRBD1 (5 bases). CDR1 is SGHVS, CDR2 FQNEAQ, per germline. V was trimmed by 1 base and J by 4 bases, leaving 10 bases between them. CDR3 length equals 14 residues. The CDR3 sequence: CASSLVDGGYGYTF. The CDR3 bases are TGTGCCAGCAGCTTAGTAGACGGGGGCTATGGCTACACCTTC.